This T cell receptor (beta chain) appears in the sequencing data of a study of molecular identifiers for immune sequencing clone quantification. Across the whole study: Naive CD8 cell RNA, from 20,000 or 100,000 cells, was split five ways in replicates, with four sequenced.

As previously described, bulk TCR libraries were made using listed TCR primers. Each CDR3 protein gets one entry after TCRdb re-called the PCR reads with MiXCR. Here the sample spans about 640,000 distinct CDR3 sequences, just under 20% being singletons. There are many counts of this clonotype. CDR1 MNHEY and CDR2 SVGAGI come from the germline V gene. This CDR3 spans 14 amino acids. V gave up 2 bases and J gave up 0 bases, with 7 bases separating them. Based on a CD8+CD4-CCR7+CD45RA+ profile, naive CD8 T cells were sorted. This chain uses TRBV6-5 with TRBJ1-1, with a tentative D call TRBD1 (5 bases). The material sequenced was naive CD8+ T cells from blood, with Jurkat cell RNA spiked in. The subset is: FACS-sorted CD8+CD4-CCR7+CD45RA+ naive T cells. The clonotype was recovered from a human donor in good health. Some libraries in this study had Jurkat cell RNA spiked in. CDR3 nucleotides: TGTGCCAGCAGTTACGGACATATGAACACTGAAGCTTTCTTT. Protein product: CASSYGHMNTEAFF.